Listed below are T cell receptor beta chains from one sample, sequenced in a study of T cells in localized non-small cell lung cancer. Sequenced by immunoSEQ multiplex PCR; TCRdb stores in-frame clones only, minus some. The sample shows tens of thousands of clones, less than 95% of them seen only once. The sample in question was peripheral blood mononuclear cells, obtained before any cancer treatment. The receptor source for this set is a female donor over 55 with stage II lung adenocarcinoma. Each CDR3 is given with its conserved first and last residue. The D gene is left open where the match is weak. Clone sizes are given selectively: once, few, many, or a class where the clone is expanded.

J | V | D | size | DNA | CDR3
TRBJ1-1 | TRBV15 | . | . | TGTGCCACCAGCAGAGATAGGGATGAAGCTTTCTTT | CATSRDRDEAFF
TRBJ2-3 | TRBV5-1 | TRBD2 | . | TGCGCCAGCAGCCCAGCGGGGGGTACAGATACGCAGTATTTT | CASSPAGGTDTQYF
TRBJ2-6 | TRBV19 | TRBD2 | . | TGTGCCAGTAAATTCGGGGGGAGCTCTGGGGCCAACGTCCTGACTTTC | CASKFGGSSGANVLTF
TRBJ1-5 | TRBV18 | . | . | TGTGCCACCACACAGGGCATCGATCAGCCCCAGCATTTT | CATTQGIDQPQHF
TRBJ1-1 | TRBV13 | TRBD1 | . | TGTGCCAGCAGCGTTGACAGGGATACTGAAGCTTTCTTT | CASSVDRDTEAFF
TRBJ1-1 | TRBV18 | . | . | TGTGCCAGCTCACAGCAACCTCCTGCTACCGCTGAAGCTTTCTTT | CASSQQPPATAEAFF
TRBJ2-7 | TRBV28 | . | . | TGTGCCAGCAGCCCACCTCAGACAGTTTACGAGCAGTACTTC | CASSPPQTVYEQYF
TRBJ1-5 | TRBV19 | . | . | TGTGCCAGTAGTATGGGATACCAGCCCCAGCATTTT | CASSMGYQPQHF
TRBJ2-6 | TRBV18 | . | . | TGTGCCAGCTCACCGCCCGCTTCAAGGTCTGGGGCCAACGTCCTGACTTTC | CASSPPASRSGANVLTF
TRBJ2-7 | TRBV19 | TRBD1 | . | TGTGCCAGTAGTATCAAGGGACAGGGGGAGTACGAGCAGTACTTC | CASSIKGQGEYEQYF
TRBJ1-1 | TRBV5-4 | . | once | TGTGCCAGCAGCTTGTCCACCTCGAACACTGAAGCTTTCTTT | CASSLSTSNTEAFF
TRBJ2-4 | TRBV7-9 | . | . | TGTGCCAGCAGCTTGACAGTGCTAGCCAAAAACATTCAGTACTTC | CASSLTVLAKNIQYF
TRBJ2-1 | TRBV27 | TRBD1 | . | TGTGCCAGCAGCCCGCCGGACAGGGCTTTTGGCAATGAGCAGTTCTTC | CASSPPDRAFGNEQFF
TRBJ2-5 | TRBV19 | . | . | TGTGCCAGTAGTACCAAAACTCGGGCTATCCAGTACTTC | CASSTKTRAIQYF
TRBJ1-5 | TRBV15 | TRBD1 | . | TGTGCCACCAGCACCGGACAGGCGATCCAGCCCCAGCATTTT | CATSTGQAIQPQHF
TRBJ2-3 | TRBV4-2 | TRBD2 | . | TGTGCCAGCAGCCGCCGACTAGCGGGGACGCGAGATACGCAGTATTTT | CASSRRLAGTRDTQYF
TRBJ2-6 | TRBV18 | . | . | TGTGCCAGCTCACCATCGTCGGCCGAAACGGGGGCCAACGTCCTGACTTTC | CASSPSSAETGANVLTF
TRBJ2-7 | TRBV13 | TRBD2 | . | TGTGCCAGCAGCCTAGCGGGAGGGCCCCCCTACGAGCAGTACTTC | CASSLAGGPPYEQYF
TRBJ1-2 | TRBV2 | . | . | TGTGCCAGCAGTGAGGCTTTACAGGGCCGCTATGGCTACACCTTC | CASSEALQGRYGYTF
TRBJ1-1 | TRBV5-6 | . | . | TGTGCCAGCAGCTTGGCCTTAGGTGTCACTGAAGCTTTCTTT | CASSLALGVTEAFF
TRBJ2-2 | TRBV7-3 | TRBD2 | . | TGTGCCAGCAGACTTTGGACTAGCGGGGCCGGGGAGCTGTTTTTT | CASRLWTSGAGELFF
TRBJ1-4 | TRBV30 | . | . | TGTGCCTGGAAAGGCAGGGTCCGGGAAAAACTGTTTTTT | CAWKGRVREKLFF
TRBJ2-7 | TRBV19 | TRBD1 | . | TGTGCCAGTAGTATAGGGGGACAGGGATATACCTACGAGCAGTACTTC | CASSIGGQGYTYEQYF
TRBJ2-3 | TRBV2 | . | . | TGTGCCAGCAGTCAGATGGCAGATACGCAGTATTTT | CASSQMADTQYF
TRBJ2-5 | TRBV6-6 | TRBD2 | . | TGTGCCAGCAGTGGTAGCGGGAGGAATGGGGAGACCCAGTACTTC | CASSGSGRNGETQYF
TRBJ2-1 | TRBV7-8 | TRBD1 | . | TGTGCCAGCAGCTTAAAGGGCTACAGGGGAGATGAGCAGTTCTTC | CASSLKGYRGDEQFF
TRBJ2-7 | TRBV7-2 | . | . | TGTGCCAGCAGCTTAGGTGCAAGGAGTTACGAGCAGTACTTC | CASSLGARSYEQYF
TRBJ1-5 | TRBV5-4 | . | . | TGTGCCAGCAGCTTGAGGGGCGGTGGGCCCAATCAGCCCCAGCATTTT | CASSLRGGGPNQPQHF
TRBJ1-2 | TRBV9 | . | . | TGTGCCAGCGGAGGGGACAACTATGGCTACACCTTC | CASGGDNYGYTF
TRBJ2-2 | TRBV5-1 | . | . | TGCGCCAGCAGCGAGAGGCCGCAGGACACCGGGGAGCTGTTTTTT | CASSERPQDTGELFF
TRBJ2-7 | TRBV10-3 | TRBD1 | . | TGTGCCATCACCCTAGACAGGGCCAACGAGCAGTACTTC | CAITLDRANEQYF
TRBJ2-3 | TRBV4-3 | . | . | TGCGCCAGCAGCCAAGCTTCGGGCGGAGGGGATACGCAGTATTTT | CASSQASGGGDTQYF
TRBJ2-2 | TRBV6-4 | . | . | TGTGCCAGCAGTGATAAACGGACCGGGGAGCTGTTTTTT | CASSDKRTGELFF
TRBJ2-7 | TRBV7-3 | . | few | TGTGCCAGCAGCAACACAGGGTATTGGTACTTC | CASSNTGYWYF
TRBJ2-4 | TRBV2 | TRBD1 | . | TGTGCCAGCAGCGATTCACAGGGGGCTAACATTCAGTACTTC | CASSDSQGANIQYF
TRBJ1-1 | TRBV28 | . | . | TGTGCCAGCAAGGGAATTTTAGGGGATGGGACTGAAGCTTTCTTT | CASKGILGDGTEAFF
TRBJ2-7 | TRBV7-2 | . | . | TGTGCCAGCAGCTTAGAAGGTGGGGCAGGGGTGTACGAGCAGTACTTC | CASSLEGGAGVYEQYF
TRBJ2-5 | TRBV23-1 | . | . | TGCGCCAGCAGTCTTGGGCAGCACCAAGAGACCCAGTACTTC | CASSLGQHQETQYF
TRBJ2-1 | TRBV5-1 | . | . | TGCGCCAGCAGCCTGGGGGCCGGGAGCTCCTACAATGAGCAGTTCTTC | CASSLGAGSSYNEQFF
TRBJ2-3 | TRBV6-1 | TRBD2 | . | TGTGCCAGCAGTGAGTCGTATAGCGGGGGTGTAGATACGCAGTATTTT | CASSESYSGGVDTQYF
TRBJ1-3 | TRBV6-1 | . | . | TGTGCCAGCAGTGACCCGAGGAGCTCAGACTCCGCTGGAAACACCATATATTTT | CASSDPRSSDSAGNTIYF
TRBJ2-5 | TRBV7-2 | TRBD2 | . | TGTGCCAGCAGCTTTCCCCGGGGGGGGCAAGAGACCCAGTACTTC | CASSFPRGGQETQYF
TRBJ1-2 | TRBV19 | . | few | TGTGCCAGTACCCGCGAGGGGACGATTTACTCTAACTATGGCTACACCTTC | CASTREGTIYSNYGYTF
TRBJ1-5 | TRBV5-1 | . | . | TGCGCCAGCAGCGGCGATTCTAATCAGCCCCAGCATTTT | CASSGDSNQPQHF
TRBJ1-2 | TRBV5-6 | TRBD1 | . | TGTGCCAGCAGCCCGACAGGGCCCTATGGCTACACCTTC | CASSPTGPYGYTF
TRBJ2-3 | TRBV5-1 | TRBD2 | once | TGCGCCAGCAGCGCACCTAGCGGGAGTGGCACAGATACGCAGTATTTT | CASSAPSGSGTDTQYF
TRBJ2-7 | TRBV30 | TRBD2 | . | TGTGCCTGGAGACGAGGCGGGGGGAGCTACGAGCAGTACTTC | CAWRRGGGSYEQYF
TRBJ2-6 | TRBV21-1 | . | once | TGTGCCAGCAGCCCGCGCTGGACAGGGTTATACTCTGGGGCCAACGTCCTGACTTTC | CASSPRWTGLYSGANVLTF
TRBJ1-5 | TRBV25-1 | TRBD1 | . | TGTGCCAGCAGTGGTGGGACAGGCTACAATCAGCCCCAGCATTTT | CASSGGTGYNQPQHF
TRBJ2-2 | TRBV18 | . | . | TGTGCCAGCTCACCGATACCCTCAGGGGCCCCTCTCACCGGGGAGCTGTTTTTT | CASSPIPSGAPLTGELFF
TRBJ1-1 | TRBV19 | . | . | TGTGCCAGTAGCTTCGAGGGGGTCACGAACACTGAAGCTTTCTTT | CASSFEGVTNTEAFF
TRBJ2-7 | TRBV29-1 | . | . | TGCAGCGTTGGTCCGGGGTACTTC | CSVGPGYF